What follows are 28 T cell receptor beta chains derived from one specimen sequenced in a study of T-cell memory formation after mild COVID-19. TCRdb recomputed calls from the 5' RACE reads with MiXCR, one row per CDR3 protein. The repertoire includes roughly 610,000 distinct CDR3 sequences, approximately 15% of them detected once, and roughly 8.2% sits in the top ten. Material for sequencing was PBMCs or a T cell subset sorted from them (not recorded which). The receptor source for this set is an adult woman who had mild COVID-19 (a few samples of this study predate the infection). Cell type and time point are not known.

A note on this clonotype: The junction and the germline gene differ at one end; a read error may be behind it. CDR3 amino acids: CASTQGGQYQETQYF. In DNA form, the CDR3 reads TGTGCCAGCACCCAAGGTGGCCAGTACCAAGAGACCCAGTACTTC. The chain employs TRBV14 and TRBJ2-5, with no clear D. Germline CDR1 SGHDN, CDR2 FVKESK. The CDR3 consists of 15 residues.

The chain links TRBV20-1 to TRBJ2-2; TRBD2 matches at 13 bases. Per germline, CDR1 DFQATT and CDR2 SNEGSKA (reference sequence). V trimming: 6 bases; J trimming: 3 bases; junction bases outside the gene matches: 1. The CDR3 extends over 14 amino acids. CDR3 DNA: TGCAGTGCCGGACTAGCGGGAGACACCGGGGAGCTGTTTTTT. Translated: CSAGLAGDTGELFF.

The sample holds a few counts of this clonotype. The gene calls are TRBV5-1 and TRBJ2-1; D is ambiguous. V shed 7 bases and J shed 0 bases, with 5 bases lying between them. There are 12 residues in the CDR3. Looked up from germline, CDR1 is SGHRS and CDR2 is YFSETQ. The CDR3 sequence: CASRISYNEQFF. The CDR3 nucleotides are TGCGCCAGCCGGATCTCCTACAATGAGCAGTTCTTC.

This clonotype has a handful of counts. The chain joins TRBV7-2 to TRBJ1-6, with no clear D. Germline lookup yields CDR1 SGHTA and CDR2 FQGNSA. The ends were cut back, 5 bases at V and 0 bases at J, with 11 bases in the middle. There are 16 residues in the CDR3. CDR3 in amino acids: CASSPTVSSYNSPLHF. CDR3 nucleotides: TGTGCCAGCAGCCCGACGGTTAGCTCCTATAATTCACCCCTCCACTTT.

This chain connects TRBV20-1 to TRBJ2-6; D is unresolved. Per the germline V gene, CDR1 is DFQATT and CDR2 is SNEGSKA (reference sequence). CDR3 size: 13 residues. V lost 4 bases and J 2 bases, leaving 6 bases between the germline ends. The CDR3 region is CSAKKTGANVLTF. Here the CDR3 DNA reads TGCAGTGCTAAGAAAACTGGGGCCAACGTCCTGACTTTC.

There are a few counts of this clonotype. This chain uses TRBV7-8 with TRBJ1-2; no definite D call. The germline V gene has CDR1 SGHVS and CDR2 FQNEAQ. This CDR3 region has 14 residues. Between the trimmed V and J ends, which lost 1 base and 7 bases, there was a span of 13 bases. In nucleotides, the CDR3 is TGTGCCAGCAGCTTAGGAACTACCGGGCGTGGCTACACCTTC. It yields the protein CASSLGTTGRGYTF.

This clonotype came up a few times. V is TRBV29-1 and J is TRBJ2-1; TRBD1 agrees at 9 bases. The germline V gene has CDR1 SQVTM and CDR2 ANQGSEA. The CDR3 covers 13 residues. The ends lost 7 bases at V and 7 bases at J; junction bases unmatched: 8. The CDR3 DNA reads as TGCAGCGCCAACAGGGGGCGAGGGAATGAGCAGTTCTTC. Protein: CSANRGRGNEQFF.

In this sample, this clonotype turned up a few times. The chain has TRBV5-1 and TRBJ2-7, with D perhaps given as TRBD1 or TRBD2 (7 bases each). The CDR3 contains 14 residues. Germline V gives CDR1 SGHRS, CDR2 YFSETQ. Trimming shortened V by 1 base and J by 5 bases, and 13 bases separated the two germline ends. CDR3 protein: CASSLRQGGDEQYF. The CDR3 DNA is TGCGCCAGCAGCTTGCGTCAGGGGGGGGACGAGCAGTACTTC.

This clonotype was seen a single time. The gene calls are TRBV24-1 and TRBJ1-1; maybe TRBD1 (5 bases). Germline assignment: CDR1 KGHDR and CDR2 SFDVKD. Trimming pared 9 bases from V and 6 bases from J, leaving 16 bases between. The CDR3 is 13 amino acids. CDR3 nucleotides: TGTGCCACCTCAGACGGGGGTAGAGCTGAAGCTTTCTTT. Its translation is CATSDGGRAEAFF.

This clonotype turned up a few times. The chain recombines TRBV3-1 with TRBJ2-7; no definite D call. V was cut by 3 bases and J by 0 bases, with 15 bases left in between. From germline, CDR1 is LGHDT and CDR2 YNNKEL (reference sequence). The CDR3 covers 16 residues. This CDR3 is CASSQQPRLSSYEQYF. CDR3 DNA sequence: TGTGCCAGCAGCCAGCAACCGAGGCTGAGCTCCTACGAGCAGTACTTC.

In this sample, this clonotype turned up a few times. The chain carries TRBV3-1 and TRBJ2-3; D call uncertain. Germline-derived CDR1 and CDR2 are LGHDT and YNNKEL (reference sequence). The CDR3 consists of 15 residues. Trimming removed 0 bases from V and 4 bases from J, with 11 bases in between. The CDR3 region is CASSQDMSRSDTQYF. As DNA, the CDR3 is TGTGCCAGCAGCCAAGATATGTCTAGATCAGATACGCAGTATTTT.

This clonotype was picked up many times. The chain is built from TRBV29-1 and TRBJ2-3; unclear D gene. Germline V gene data show CDR1 as SQVTM and CDR2 as ANQGSEA. Trimming pared 5 bases from V and 0 bases from J, leaving 9 bases between. This CDR3 has 13 amino acids. The CDR3 reads CSVPVPSTDTQYF. The CDR3, as DNA: TGCAGCGTTCCCGTACCTAGCACAGATACGCAGTATTTT.

The chain carries TRBV6-2 or TRBV6-3 and TRBJ2-3; D is unresolved. CDR1 is MNHEY, CDR2 SVGEGT, per germline. The V and J ends lost 6 bases and 2 bases respectively, with 33 bases between them. The CDR3 sequence is 21 residues long. In DNA, the CDR3 is TGTGCCAGCAGCCAAAATTCGAGGTCCCGTCGTCTGTCGCGGAACACAGATACGCAGTATTTT. Residues: CASSQNSRSRRLSRNTDTQYF.

This clonotype was recorded a few times. The V and J genes are TRBV7-9 and TRBJ1-1; D remains ambiguous. The CDR3 loop spans 13 amino acids. Trimming pared 0 bases from V and 7 bases from J, leaving 9 bases between. The germline V gene encodes CDR1 SEHNR and CDR2 FQNEAQ (reference sequence). The CDR3 DNA reads TGTGCCAGCAGCTTAGCGTGGGCAGATGAAGCTTTCTTT. It yields the protein CASSLAWADEAFF.

V usage is TRBV4-1 and J usage is TRBJ1-2, with 7 bases identical to TRBD1. Germline lookup yields CDR1 MGHRA and CDR2 YSYEKL. The CDR3 runs 15 residues. V dropped 0 bases and J dropped 4; count of bases not matched to a gene: 5. The CDR3 loop reads CASSQEGGTVYGYTF. CDR3 DNA: TGCGCCAGCAGCCAAGAAGGGGGGACAGTCTATGGCTACACCTTC.

The V gene is TRBV30, the J gene TRBJ2-7; 8 positions match TRBD1. V trimming: 3 bases; J trimming: 5 bases; junction bases outside the gene matches: 6. Per the germline V gene, CDR1 is GTSNPN and CDR2 is SVGIG (reference sequence). CDR3 size: 13 residues. The CDR3 DNA reads as TGTGCCTGGAGCCAGGGGGCGCGACACGAGCAGTACTTC. Protein product: CAWSQGARHEQYF.

This chain uses TRBV3-1 with TRBJ2-7, with 11 positions matching TRBD2. Germline V gene lookup returns CDR1 LGHDT and CDR2 YNNKEL (reference sequence). This CDR3 is built from 15 residues. With V trimmed by 6 bases and J by 0 bases, 4 bases remained unmatched. CDR3 amino acids: CASRDTSGSSYEQYF. In nucleotides, the CDR3 is TGTGCCAGCAGGGACACTAGCGGGAGCTCCTACGAGCAGTACTTC.

The chain couples TRBV10-3 to TRBJ2-7; tentative D call: TRBD2 (6 bases). Germline V lookup: CDR1 ENHRY, CDR2 SYGVKD. The CDR3 runs 16 residues. V gave up 3 bases and J gave up 2 bases, with 17 bases separating them. CDR3 region: CAISDRGTIGAYEQYF. The CDR3 region has the DNA TGTGCCATCAGTGACCGGGGGACCATAGGGGCCTACGAGCAGTACTTC.

This clonotype has a handful of counts. This chain connects TRBV7-2 to TRBJ2-7; 8 bases match TRBD1. Germline V gene lookup returns CDR1 SGHTA and CDR2 FQGNSA. The CDR3 spans 15 residues. V shed 2 bases, J shed 4 bases, and the junction held 7 bases outside the gene matches. The CDR3 reads CASSLTGTGVYEQYF. CDR3 DNA: TGTGCCAGCAGCTTAACCGGGACAGGAGTATACGAGCAGTACTTC.

The rearrangement joins TRBV10-3 to TRBJ1-2; TRBD1 matches at 7 bases. This CDR3 is built from 14 residues. V was clipped by 2 bases and J by 7 bases; unmatched bases: 7. Germline-derived CDR1 and CDR2 are ENHRY and SYGVKD. The CDR3 sequence: CAISEAGQFFGYTF. CDR3 DNA sequence: TGTGCCATCAGTGAGGCGGGACAGTTTTTTGGCTACACCTTC.

This clonotype has only a few counts. V gene TRBV7-2 combines with J gene TRBJ1-3; possibly TRBD1 for D (5 bases). The CDR3 sequence is 19 residues long. The V and J ends lost 5 bases and 4 bases respectively, with 27 bases between them. Germline loops: CDR1 SGHTA, CDR2 FQGNSA. CDR3 coding DNA: TGTGCCAGCAGCATTTCCCGGGGCTTCTCCTCCTCGGCGGGAAACACCATATATTTT. This translates into CASSISRGFSSSAGNTIYF.

This clonotype was observed a few times. V usage is TRBV30 and J usage is TRBJ2-7; the D is unclear. Germline CDR1 GTSNPN, CDR2 SVGIG (reference sequence). Trimming removed 3 bases at V and 3 bases at J, with 12 bases between. The CDR3 length is 13 residues. The CDR3 DNA reads as TGTGCCTGGAGGTCTGGTGGGGACTACGAGCAGTACTTC. As protein: CAWRSGGDYEQYF.

The chain has TRBV2 and TRBJ2-5; TRBD2 matches at 11 bases. Trimming at V came to 3 bases and at J to 6 bases, leaving 3 bases not matched to a gene. Germline V lookup: CDR1 SNHLY, CDR2 FYNNEI. There are 14 residues in the CDR3. The CDR3 region is CASSDTSGGKTQYF. CDR3 bases: TGTGCCAGCAGTGACACTAGCGGGGGAAAGACCCAGTACTTC.

The chain employs TRBV30 and TRBJ2-1; TRBD2 matches at 12 bases. Trimming took 8 bases from V and 8 from J; bases not matched to a gene: 7. This CDR3 is 13 amino acids long. CDR1 GTSNPN and CDR2 SVGIG come from the germline V gene (reference sequence). CDR3 DNA sequence: TGTGCCCGATCTAGCGGGGGGGTTTATGAGCAGTTCTTC. It is translated as CARSSGGVYEQFF.

This clonotype has more than one count but fewer than ten. V is TRBV6-2 or TRBV6-3 and J is TRBJ1-5; 10 bases map to TRBD1. The CDR3 spans 14 residues. The J segment lost 7 bases and the V segment lost 9 bases, leaving 9 bases of the junction unmatched. In germline, CDR1 is MNHEY, CDR2 SVGEGT. In nucleotides, the CDR3 is TGTGCCAGGATGGGACAGGGGCGGGAGCAGCCCCAGCATTTT. Protein product: CARMGQGREQPQHF.

This clonotype was counted between two and nine times. The chain has TRBV18 and TRBJ2-3, with 12 bases that match TRBD2. The germline V gene has CDR1 KGHSH and CDR2 LQKENI. The CDR3 totals 18 residues. With 3 bases clipped from V and 1 base from J, the junction kept 8 bases outside the gene matches. Here the CDR3 reads CASSPSTSGGLRTDTQYF. DNA of the CDR3: TGTGCCAGCTCACCCTCTACTAGCGGGGGGCTACGCACAGATACGCAGTATTTT.

This clonotype was detected ten times or more. The genes are TRBV7-8 and TRBJ2-7, with D possibly being TRBD2 (5 bases). V lost 5 bases to trimming and J lost 6 bases, with 11 bases between them. Per the germline V gene, CDR1 is SGHVS and CDR2 is FQNEAQ. The CDR3 extends over 12 amino acids. CDR3 sequence (DNA): TGTGCCAGCAGCCAGAGTGGGAGCGAGCAGTACTTC. This codes for CASSQSGSEQYF.

The chain links TRBV20-1 to TRBJ2-3, with 9 bases identical to TRBD2. The J segment lost 4 bases and the V segment lost 5 bases, leaving 4 bases of the junction unmatched. The CDR3 is 13 amino acids. Germline V gene data show CDR1 as DFQATT and CDR2 as SNEGSKA (reference sequence). The CDR3 is CSAVGGGADTQYF. The CDR3 DNA is TGCAGTGCTGTGGGCGGGGGGGCAGATACGCAGTATTTT.